These T cell receptor beta chains were read from a single sample in a study of shared T cell receptors in the human thymus. The data were produced by immunoSEQ multiplex PCR, yet TCRdb's version contains in-frame clones alone and is incomplete. The sample includes hundreds of thousands of clones, about 89% of them seen just once. The same specimen was also included in a second study, on human thymus T cells.

The sample consisted of thymocytes. The receptor set was obtained from a boy under three years old with a congenital heart defect. Both conserved end residues are part of each CDR3. Each record gives: D gene, clone size, V gene, J gene, CDR3 protein, CDR3 DNA. D genes are given only for firm matches. A clone size is listed for some rows: how often the clone was seen (once, few, many), or a class if it is expanded.

D: .; size: .; V: TRBV7-6; J: TRBJ2-2; CDR3: CASSFIARGRPNTGELFF; DNA: TGTGCCAGCAGCTTTATTGCAAGGGGCCGTCCGAACACCGGGGAGCTGTTTTTT
D: .; size: .; V: TRBV15; J: TRBJ2-7; CDR3: CATSRDKRRPTYEQYF; DNA: TGTGCCACCAGCAGAGATAAGCGTCGGCCCACCTACGAGCAGTACTTC
D: .; size: .; V: TRBV4-2; J: TRBJ2-1; CDR3: CASSPEWANEQFF; DNA: TGTGCCAGCAGCCCAGAGTGGGCTAATGAGCAGTTCTTC
D: TRBD1; size: .; V: TRBV7-9; J: TRBJ2-5; CDR3: CSDRGHLETQYF; DNA: TGTTCTGACAGGGGGCACTTGGAGACCCAGTACTTC
D: TRBD1; size: .; V: TRBV28; J: TRBJ2-7; CDR3: CASRTRRGRGRSIPGGEQYF; DNA: TGTGCCAGCAGAACACGCCGGGGCAGGGGGCGAAGTATCCCAGGAGGAGAGCAGTACTTC
D: .; size: .; V: TRBV19; J: TRBJ2-7; CDR3: CASSPSERSSYEQYF; DNA: TGTGCCAGTAGCCCTAGCGAACGCAGCTCCTACGAGCAGTACTTC
D: TRBD1; size: .; V: TRBV6-6; J: TRBJ2-1; CDR3: CASSYSRQGSLGQFF; DNA: TGTGCCAGCAGTTACTCTAGACAGGGGTCTTTAGGGCAGTTCTTC
D: .; size: .; V: TRBV28; J: TRBJ2-1; CDR3: CASNGTRVFF; DNA: TGTGCCAGCAACGGGACAAGGGTTTTCTTC
D: .; size: .; V: TRBV1; J: TRBJ2-3; CDR3: CTSSQEGTVYLPDTQYF; DNA: TGCACCAGCAGCCAAGAGGGGACAGTATACCTCCCAGATACGCAGTATTTT
D: .; size: few; V: TRBV6-1; J: TRBJ1-3; CDR3: CASGGSSSGNTIYF; DNA: TGTGCCAGCGGAGGATCGAGCTCTGGAAACACCATATATTTT
D: .; size: .; V: TRBV25-1; J: TRBJ1-2; CDR3: CASSEVRGSEGYTF; DNA: TGTGCCAGCAGTGAAGTACGGGGATCGGAAGGCTACACCTTC
D: .; size: .; V: TRBV30; J: TRBJ2-2; CDR3: CAWSVKGLRNTGELFF; DNA: TGTGCCTGGAGTGTAAAGGGGTTACGGAACACCGGGGAGCTGTTTTTT
D: .; size: .; V: TRBV23-1; J: TRBJ1-5; CDR3: CASSQGRGNQPQHF; DNA: TGCGCCAGCAGTCAAGGCAGGGGCAATCAGCCCCAGCATTTT
D: .; size: .; V: TRBV28; J: TRBJ1-5; CDR3: CASSIDQPQHF; DNA: TGTGCCAGCAGTATAGATCAGCCCCAGCATTTT
D: TRBD1; size: .; V: TRBV7-8; J: TRBJ1-5; CDR3: CASSLEAQYRGQPQHF; DNA: TGTGCCAGCAGCTTAGAAGCACAGTACAGGGGTCAGCCCCAGCATTTT
D: .; size: .; V: TRBV30; J: TRBJ1-5; CDR3: CAWSEGSNQPQHF; DNA: TGTGCCTGGAGTGAGGGGAGCAATCAGCCCCAGCATTTT
D: .; size: .; V: TRBV4-1; J: TRBJ1-3; CDR3: CASSQDQQESSGNTIYF; DNA: TGCGCCAGCAGCCAAGATCAGCAGGAAAGCTCTGGAAACACCATATATTTT
D: .; size: once; V: TRBV11-2; J: TRBJ1-6; CDR3: CASSLGGGHNSPLHF; DNA: TGTGCCAGCAGCTTGGGGGGAGGGCATAATTCACCCCTCCACTTT
D: .; size: .; V: TRBV7-9; J: TRBJ2-7; CDR3: CASTPQGQSDEQYF; DNA: TGTGCCAGCACCCCACAGGGTCAATCCGACGAGCAGTACTTC
D: TRBD1; size: .; V: TRBV25-1; J: TRBJ1-5; CDR3: CASRDQGDNQPQHF; DNA: TGTGCCAGCAGAGACCAGGGGGATAATCAGCCCCAGCATTTT
D: .; size: .; V: TRBV11-2; J: TRBJ2-5; CDR3: CASSLASGLQETQYF; DNA: TGTGCCAGCAGCTTAGCTTCGGGGTTACAAGAGACCCAGTACTTC
D: TRBD1; size: .; V: TRBV7-2; J: TRBJ1-5; CDR3: CASSLALNRDRGLDGNQPQHF; DNA: TGTGCCAGCAGCTTAGCGCTGAACCGGGACAGGGGGCTCGATGGCAATCAGCCCCAGCATTTT
D: .; size: .; V: TRBV9; J: TRBJ1-5; CDR3: CASSYGSSANQPQHF; DNA: TGTGCCAGCAGCTATGGATCTAGCGCGAATCAGCCCCAGCATTTT
D: .; size: .; V: TRBV11-2; J: TRBJ2-7; CDR3: CASSSNVVYEQYF; DNA: TGTGCCAGCAGCTCTAATGTTGTATACGAGCAGTACTTC
D: .; size: .; V: TRBV5-1; J: TRBJ1-1; CDR3: CASSLVSGSPTNTEAFF; DNA: TGCGCCAGCAGCTTGGTTTCCGGGAGTCCTACGAACACTGAAGCTTTCTTT
D: .; size: .; V: TRBV4-1; J: TRBJ1-2; CDR3: CASSQRTAEPYGYTF; DNA: TGCGCCAGCAGCCAAAGGACAGCTGAGCCCTATGGCTACACCTTC
D: TRBD1; size: .; V: TRBV25-1; J: TRBJ2-5; CDR3: CASSEQGEETQYF; DNA: TGTGCCAGCAGTGAACAGGGGGAAGAGACCCAGTACTTC
D: TRBD1; size: once; V: TRBV6-5; J: TRBJ1-5; CDR3: CASSYRTGSNQPQHF; DNA: TGTGCCAGCAGTTATAGGACAGGATCAAATCAGCCCCAGCATTTT
D: TRBD2; size: .; V: TRBV11-2; J: TRBJ2-7; CDR3: CASSLKSGKDEQYF; DNA: TGTGCCAGCAGCTTAAAGAGCGGGAAGGACGAGCAGTACTTC
D: .; size: .; V: TRBV11-2; J: TRBJ1-6; CDR3: CASSLIPPPTGFNSPLHF; DNA: TGTGCCAGCAGCCTCATACCACCCCCTACGGGGTTTAATTCACCCCTCCACTTT
D: .; size: .; V: TRBV5-8; J: TRBJ1-2; CDR3: CASSFRGFGYGYTF; DNA: TGTGCCAGCAGCTTCCGGGGATTTGGGTATGGCTACACCTTC
D: TRBD1; size: .; V: TRBV5-6; J: TRBJ2-2; CDR3: CASSLDRGHTGELFF; DNA: TGTGCCAGCAGTTTGGACAGGGGGCACACCGGGGAGCTGTTTTTT
D: .; size: .; V: TRBV5-8; J: TRBJ1-2; CDR3: CASSNSSPISSYGYTF; DNA: TGTGCCAGCTCGAACTCCTCCCCAATCTCTTCTTATGGCTACACCTTC